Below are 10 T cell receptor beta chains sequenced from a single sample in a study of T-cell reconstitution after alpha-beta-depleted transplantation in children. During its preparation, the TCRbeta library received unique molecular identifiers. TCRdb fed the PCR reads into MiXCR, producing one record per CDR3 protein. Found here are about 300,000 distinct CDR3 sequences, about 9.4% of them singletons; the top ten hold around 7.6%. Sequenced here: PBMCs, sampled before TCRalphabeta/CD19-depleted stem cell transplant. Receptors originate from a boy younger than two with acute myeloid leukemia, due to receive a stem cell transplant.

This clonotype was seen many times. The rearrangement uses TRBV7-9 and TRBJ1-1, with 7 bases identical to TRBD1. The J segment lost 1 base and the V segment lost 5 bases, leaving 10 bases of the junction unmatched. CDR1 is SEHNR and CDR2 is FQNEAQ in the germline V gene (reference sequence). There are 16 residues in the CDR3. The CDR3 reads CASSPRGTVGNTEAFF. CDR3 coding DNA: TGTGCCAGCAGCCCCCGGGGGACAGTTGGGAACACTGAAGCTTTCTTT.

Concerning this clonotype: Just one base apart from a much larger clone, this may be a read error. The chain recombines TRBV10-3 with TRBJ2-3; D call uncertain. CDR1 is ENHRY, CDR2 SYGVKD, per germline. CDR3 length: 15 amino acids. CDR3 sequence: CAISDGHIPADTPYF. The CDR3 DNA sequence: TGTGCCATCAGTGATGGGCATATACCGGCAGATACGCCGTATTTT.

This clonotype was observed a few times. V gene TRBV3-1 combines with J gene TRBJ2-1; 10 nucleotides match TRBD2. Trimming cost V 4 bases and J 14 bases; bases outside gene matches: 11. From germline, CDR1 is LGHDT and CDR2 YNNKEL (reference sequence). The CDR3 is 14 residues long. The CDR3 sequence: CASSLRPISGREFF. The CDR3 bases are TGTGCCAGCAGCCTTCGTCCGATCAGCGGGAGGGAGTTCTTC.

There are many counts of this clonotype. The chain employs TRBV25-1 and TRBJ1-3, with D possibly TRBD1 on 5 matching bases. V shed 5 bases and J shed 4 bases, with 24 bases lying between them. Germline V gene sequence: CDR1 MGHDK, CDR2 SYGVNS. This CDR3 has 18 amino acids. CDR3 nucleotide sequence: TGTGCCAGCAGTAGGTCGCCGTGGGCGGGGCCTGACGGAAACACCATATATTTT. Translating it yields CASSRSPWAGPDGNTIYF.

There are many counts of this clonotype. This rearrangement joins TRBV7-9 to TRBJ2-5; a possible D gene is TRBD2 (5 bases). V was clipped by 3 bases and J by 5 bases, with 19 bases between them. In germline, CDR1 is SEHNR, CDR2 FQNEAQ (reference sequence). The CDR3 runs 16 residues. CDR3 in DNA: TGTGCCAGCAGCTTCCGCGGGCGGCATAATGGGGAGACCCAGTACTTC. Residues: CASSFRGRHNGETQYF.

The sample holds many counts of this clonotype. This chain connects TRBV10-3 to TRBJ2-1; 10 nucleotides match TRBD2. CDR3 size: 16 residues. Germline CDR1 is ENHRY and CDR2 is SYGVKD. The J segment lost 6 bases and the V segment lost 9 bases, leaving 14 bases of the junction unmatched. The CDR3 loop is CAISRAASGGTNEQFF. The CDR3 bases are TGTGCCATATCCCGGGCAGCTAGCGGGGGTACCAATGAGCAGTTCTTC.

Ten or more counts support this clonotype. Here the CDR3 DNA reads TGTGCCAGCAGTTTACATTGGGGACAGGGAACCTACGAGCAGTACTTC. Translating gives CASSLHWGQGTYEQYF. V is TRBV28 and J is TRBJ2-7, with 9 bases that match TRBD1. The CDR3 is 16 residues long. Germline loops: CDR1 MDHEN, CDR2 SYDVKM. J lost 2 bases, V lost 2 bases, and 7 bases had no gene match.

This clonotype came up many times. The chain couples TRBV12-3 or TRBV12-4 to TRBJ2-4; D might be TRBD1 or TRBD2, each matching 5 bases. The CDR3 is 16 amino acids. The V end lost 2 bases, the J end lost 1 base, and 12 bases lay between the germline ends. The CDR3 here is CASSLTPWGAKNIQYF. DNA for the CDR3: TGTGCCAGCAGTTTAACACCCTGGGGGGCCAAAAACATTCAGTACTTC.

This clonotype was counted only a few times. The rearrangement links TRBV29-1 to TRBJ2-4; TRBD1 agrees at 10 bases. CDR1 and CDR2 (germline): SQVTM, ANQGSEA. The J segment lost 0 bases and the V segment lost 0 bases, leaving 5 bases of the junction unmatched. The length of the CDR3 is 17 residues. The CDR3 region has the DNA TGCAGCGTTGAAGATAGGGACAGGGGCTTAGCCAAAAACATTCAGTACTTC. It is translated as CSVEDRDRGLAKNIQYF. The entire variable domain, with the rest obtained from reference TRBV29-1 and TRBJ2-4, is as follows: SAVISQKPSRDICQRGTSLTIQCQVDSQVTMMFWYRQQPGQSLTLIATANQGSEATYESGFVIDKFPISRPNLTFSTLTVSNMSPEDSSIYLCSVEDRDRGLAKNIQYFGAGTRLSVL.

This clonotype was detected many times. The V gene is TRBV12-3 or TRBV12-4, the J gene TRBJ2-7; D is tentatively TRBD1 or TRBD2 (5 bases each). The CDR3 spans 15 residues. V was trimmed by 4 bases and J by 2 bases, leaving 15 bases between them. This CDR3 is CASSSRGSFPYEQYF. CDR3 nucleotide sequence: TGTGCCAGCAGTTCCCGGGGCTCCTTCCCCTACGAGCAGTACTTC.